This T cell receptor (beta chain) was retrieved from a study of blood T cell repertoires in COVID-19. Study at large: Samples of COVID-19 (acute and convalescent) were obtained from the United States, Italy and Spain. PBMCs, B-cell-depleted T cells, or T cells were the source of the cDNA or gDNA that made up the material.

Sequencing used immunoSEQ multiplex PCR; TCRdb keeps in-frame clones, though not all of them. The sample holds about 440,000 clones, approximately 90% seen once. In germline, CDR1 is LGHNA, CDR2 YSLEER. Trimming removed 2 bases from V and 4 bases from J, with 6 bases in between. This CDR3 is 14 amino acids long. The study drew participants aged about 18 to 89 years from around 24 US areas. Assignments of participants to cohorts depended upon their own reported clinical history. The V call is TRBV4-3, the J call TRBJ1-6, with D unresolved. Sequenced sample: PBMCs or T cells enriched from blood (not recorded which). This clonotype was obtained from a woman aged 18-35 years with acute COVID-19. CDR3 protein: CASSQTDYNSPLHF. CDR3 coding DNA: TGCGCCAGCAGCCAAACAGATTATAATTCACCCCTCCACTTT.